These 10 T cell receptor beta chains originate from one sample sequenced in a study of cytomegalovirus exposure and HLA in healthy donors. TCRdb's copy holds only in-frame clones and misses some; the assay was immunoSEQ multiplex PCR. The profile shows some 180,000 clones, approximately 89% of them singletons. The sequencing input was PBMCs. The receptors were gathered from a man younger than 45 in good health and CMV-seropositive.

CDR3 loop: CASSEGQGRDTEAFF. DNA of the CDR3: TGTGCCAGCAGCGAAGGACAGGGGAGGGATACTGAAGCTTTCTTT. The chain couples TRBV13 to TRBJ1-1, with 9 bases fitting TRBD1. Germline lookup yields CDR1 PRHDT and CDR2 FYEKMQ (reference sequence). CDR3 size: 15 residues. Germline trimming cut 5 bases from V and 5 bases from J; bases unmatched to any gene: 9.

This clone was detected a few times. The chain carries TRBV25-1 and TRBJ2-5, with 8 bases fitting TRBD1. Germline CDR1 is MGHDK and CDR2 is SYGVNS. V shed 6 bases, J shed 4 bases, and the junction held 7 bases outside the gene matches. The length of the CDR3 is 14 residues. This CDR3 is CASSASRGRETQYF. DNA of the CDR3: TGTGCCAGCAGCGCAAGCAGGGGGCGAGAGACCCAGTACTTC.

With regard to this clone: Other nucleotide sequences in the sample specify the same CDR3. As DNA, the CDR3 is TGTGCCATCAGTGAGTCTCAGGACCTGAACACTGAAGCTTTCTTT. It codes for CAISESQDLNTEAFF. The chain combines TRBV10-3 with TRBJ1-1; D remains unclear. The germline CDR1 and CDR2 sequences are ENHRY and SYGVKD. This CDR3 spans 15 amino acids. Trimming shortened V by 0 bases and J by 0 bases, and 8 bases separated the two germline ends.

This clone was seen more than once but under ten times. This rearrangement joins TRBV2 to TRBJ2-2, with D possibly being TRBD2 (5 bases). V lost 1 base and J lost 5, with 11 bases in between. The CDR3 contains 15 residues. The germline V gene encodes CDR1 SNHLY and CDR2 FYNNEI. CDR3 DNA: TGTGCCAGCAGTGAAGAAAGAGGGCTGACCGGGGAGCTGTTTTTT. Protein product: CASSEERGLTGELFF.

This clone came up a few times. CDR3 in amino acids: CASSPRGRPLHF. CDR3 bases: TGTGCCAGCTCACCAAGGGGTCGTCCCCTCCACTTT. The rearrangement joins TRBV18 to TRBJ1-6, with a tentative D call TRBD1 (5 bases). CDR3 length equals 12 residues. Trimming removed 2 bases at V and 13 bases at J, with 9 bases between. Looked up from germline, CDR1 is KGHSH and CDR2 is LQKENI.

The genes are TRBV6-6 and TRBJ1-6; D not certain. This CDR3 spans 15 amino acids. V was shortened by 2 bases and J by 4 bases, with 9 bases between the two germline ends. Germline V gene sequence: CDR1 MNHNY, CDR2 SVGAGI (reference sequence). In nucleotides, the CDR3 is TGTGCCAGCAGTTACGAACCGAGATATAATTCACCCCTCCACTTT. It is translated as CASSYEPRYNSPLHF.

This chain links TRBV5-1 with TRBJ1-4; D unclear. Per the germline V gene, CDR1 is SGHRS and CDR2 is YFSETQ. Trimming took 5 bases from V and 8 from J, leaving 7 bases between them. This CDR3 has 11 amino acids. The CDR3 spells CASSQNEKLFF. The CDR3 nucleotides are TGCGCCAGCAGTCAAAACGAAAAACTGTTTTTT.

This chain joins TRBV15 and TRBJ2-2; TRBD2 agrees at 7 bases. V shed 1 base, J shed 5 bases, and the junction held 4 bases outside the gene matches. This CDR3 region has 15 residues. In germline, CDR1 is LNHNV, CDR2 YYDKDF (reference sequence). The CDR3 reads CATSRAVGGTGELFF. The CDR3, as DNA: TGTGCCACCAGCAGAGCGGTCGGGGGGACCGGGGAGCTGTTTTTT.

A word on this clone: This CDR3 is also generated by other DNA sequences in the sample. The genes are TRBV9 and TRBJ2-7; D ambiguous. The germline gives CDR1 SGDLS, CDR2 YYNGEE. The length of the CDR3 is 13 residues. Trimming shortened V by 0 bases and J by 2 bases, and 6 bases separated the two germline ends. The CDR3 sequence is CASSVGGTYEQYF. The CDR3 bases are TGTGCCAGCAGCGTAGGAGGTACCTACGAGCAGTACTTC.

This chain links TRBV5-1 with TRBJ1-1; no reliable D call. Trimming stripped 0 bases from V and 4 bases from J, with 19 bases between. Looked up from germline, CDR1 is SGHRS and CDR2 is YFSETQ. The CDR3 is made up of 17 amino acids. CDR3 DNA: TGCGCCAGCAGCTTGGGAGGTTTCTTGGACGTAAGCACTGAAGCTTTCTTT. Translation gives CASSLGGFLDVSTEAFF.